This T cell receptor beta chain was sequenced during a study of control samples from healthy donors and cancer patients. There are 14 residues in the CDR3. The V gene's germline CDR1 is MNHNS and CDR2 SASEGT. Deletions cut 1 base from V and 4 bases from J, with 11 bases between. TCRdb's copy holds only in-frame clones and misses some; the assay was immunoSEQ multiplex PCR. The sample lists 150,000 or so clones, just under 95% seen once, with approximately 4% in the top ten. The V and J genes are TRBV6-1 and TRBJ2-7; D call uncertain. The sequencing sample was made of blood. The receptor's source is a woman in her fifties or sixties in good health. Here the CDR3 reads CASSEVGTAYEQYF. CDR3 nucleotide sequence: TGTGCCAGCAGTGAAGTGGGAACAGCTTACGAGCAGTACTTC.